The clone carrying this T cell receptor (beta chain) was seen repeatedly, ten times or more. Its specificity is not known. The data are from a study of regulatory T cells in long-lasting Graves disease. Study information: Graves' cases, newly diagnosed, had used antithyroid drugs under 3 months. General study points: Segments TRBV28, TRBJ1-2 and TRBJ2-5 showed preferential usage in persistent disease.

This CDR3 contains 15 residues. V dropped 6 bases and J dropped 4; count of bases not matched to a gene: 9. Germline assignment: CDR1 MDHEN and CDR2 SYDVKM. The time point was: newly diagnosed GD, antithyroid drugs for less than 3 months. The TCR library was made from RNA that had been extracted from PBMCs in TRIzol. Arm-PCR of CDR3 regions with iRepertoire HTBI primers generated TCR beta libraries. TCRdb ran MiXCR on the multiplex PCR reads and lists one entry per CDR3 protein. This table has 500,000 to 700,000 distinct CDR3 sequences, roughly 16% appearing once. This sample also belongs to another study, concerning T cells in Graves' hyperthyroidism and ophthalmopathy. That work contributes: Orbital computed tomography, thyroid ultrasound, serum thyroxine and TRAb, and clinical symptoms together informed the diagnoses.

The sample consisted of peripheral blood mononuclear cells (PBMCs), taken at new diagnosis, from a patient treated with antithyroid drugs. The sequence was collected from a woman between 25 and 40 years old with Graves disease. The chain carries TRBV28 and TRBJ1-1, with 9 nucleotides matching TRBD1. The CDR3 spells CASRSTGGAGTEAFF. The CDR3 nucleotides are TGTGCCAGCAGATCCACAGGGGGCGCGGGCACTGAAGCTTTCTTT.